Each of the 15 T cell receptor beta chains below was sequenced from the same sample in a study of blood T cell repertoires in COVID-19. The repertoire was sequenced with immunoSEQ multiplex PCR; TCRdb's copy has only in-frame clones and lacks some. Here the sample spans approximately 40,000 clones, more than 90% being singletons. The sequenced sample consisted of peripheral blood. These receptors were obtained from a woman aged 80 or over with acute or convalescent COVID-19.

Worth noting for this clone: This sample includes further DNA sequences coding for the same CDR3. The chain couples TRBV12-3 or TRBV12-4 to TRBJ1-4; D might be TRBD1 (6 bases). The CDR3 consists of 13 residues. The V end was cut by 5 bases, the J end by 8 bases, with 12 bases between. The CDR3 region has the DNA TGTGCCAGCAGTCTTAACACAGGGGAAAAACTGTTTTTT. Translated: CASSLNTGEKLFF.

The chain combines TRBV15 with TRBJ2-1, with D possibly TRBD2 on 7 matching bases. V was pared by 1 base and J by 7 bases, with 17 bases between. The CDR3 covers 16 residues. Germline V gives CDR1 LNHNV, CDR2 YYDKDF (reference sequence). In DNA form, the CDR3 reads TGTGCCACCAGCAGAGGCCTGGCCGGGGGGCCAAATGAGCAGTTCTTC. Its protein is CATSRGLAGGPNEQFF.

The CDR3 DNA is TGTGCCAGCACCCGGAGCTCCTATAATTCACCCCTCCACTTT. Translated: CASTRSSYNSPLHF. The V gene is TRBV2, the J gene TRBJ1-6; D is ambiguous. The germline V and J ends were trimmed by 7 bases and 0 bases, with 7 bases remaining between them. CDR1 is SNHLY and CDR2 is FYNNEI in the germline V gene. The length of the CDR3 is 14 residues.

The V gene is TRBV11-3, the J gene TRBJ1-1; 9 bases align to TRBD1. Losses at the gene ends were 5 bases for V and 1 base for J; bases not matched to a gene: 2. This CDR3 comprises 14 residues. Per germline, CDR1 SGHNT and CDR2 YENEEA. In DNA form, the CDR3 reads TGTGCCAGCAGCCTGGACAGGGGGAACACTGAAGCTTTCTTT. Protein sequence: CASSLDRGNTEAFF.

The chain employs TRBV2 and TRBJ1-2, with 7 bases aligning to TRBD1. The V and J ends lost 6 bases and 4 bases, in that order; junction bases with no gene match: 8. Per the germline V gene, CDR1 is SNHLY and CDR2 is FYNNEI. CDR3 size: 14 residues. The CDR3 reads CASRVEDRTYGYTF. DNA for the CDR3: TGTGCCAGCAGGGTGGAGGACAGGACCTATGGCTACACCTTC. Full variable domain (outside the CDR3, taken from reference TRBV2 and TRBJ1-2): EPEVTQTPSHQVTQMGQEVILRCVPISNHLYFYWYRQILGQKVEFLVSFYNNEISEKSEIFDDQFSVERPDGSNFTLKIRSTKLEDSAMYFCASRVEDRTYGYTFGSGTRLTVV.

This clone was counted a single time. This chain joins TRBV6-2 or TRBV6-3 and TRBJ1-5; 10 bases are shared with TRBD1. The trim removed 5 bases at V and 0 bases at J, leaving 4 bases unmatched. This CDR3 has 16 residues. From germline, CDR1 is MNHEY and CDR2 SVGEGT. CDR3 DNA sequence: TGTGCCAGCAGTGACTGGGACAGGGGTAGCAATCAGCCCCAGCATTTT. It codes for CASSDWDRGSNQPQHF.

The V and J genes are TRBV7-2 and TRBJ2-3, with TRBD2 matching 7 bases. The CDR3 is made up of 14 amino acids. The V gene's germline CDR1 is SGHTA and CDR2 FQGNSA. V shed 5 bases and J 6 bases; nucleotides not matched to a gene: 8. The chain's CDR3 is CASSPASGEDTQYF. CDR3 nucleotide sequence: TGTGCCAGCAGCCCGGCCAGCGGGGAGGATACGCAGTATTTT.

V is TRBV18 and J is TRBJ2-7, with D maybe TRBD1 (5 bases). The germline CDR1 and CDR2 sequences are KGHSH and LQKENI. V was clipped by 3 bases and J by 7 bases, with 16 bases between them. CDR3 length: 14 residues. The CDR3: CASSPPQQVWEQYF. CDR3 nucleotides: TGTGCCAGCTCACCGCCCCAACAGGTGTGGGAGCAGTACTTC.

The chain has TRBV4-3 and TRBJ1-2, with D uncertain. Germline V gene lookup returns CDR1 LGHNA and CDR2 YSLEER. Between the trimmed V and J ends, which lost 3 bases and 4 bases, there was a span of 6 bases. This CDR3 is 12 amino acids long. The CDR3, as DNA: TGCGCCAGCAGCCACCCTGTCTATGGCTACACCTTC. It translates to CASSHPVYGYTF.

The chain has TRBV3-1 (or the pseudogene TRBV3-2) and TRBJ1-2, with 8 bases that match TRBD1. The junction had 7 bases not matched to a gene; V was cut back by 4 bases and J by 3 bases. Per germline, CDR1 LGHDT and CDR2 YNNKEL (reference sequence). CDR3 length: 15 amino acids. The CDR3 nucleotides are TGTGCCAGCAGCCTTGGGACAGGTGGCTACTATGGCTACACCTTC. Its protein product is CASSLGTGGYYGYTF.

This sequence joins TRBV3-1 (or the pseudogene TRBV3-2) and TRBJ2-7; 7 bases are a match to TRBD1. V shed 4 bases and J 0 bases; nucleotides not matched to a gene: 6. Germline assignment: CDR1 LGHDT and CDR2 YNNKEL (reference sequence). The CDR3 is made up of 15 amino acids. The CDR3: CASSPAGTVSYEQYF. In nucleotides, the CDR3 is TGTGCCAGCAGCCCAGCAGGGACAGTCTCCTACGAGCAGTACTTC.

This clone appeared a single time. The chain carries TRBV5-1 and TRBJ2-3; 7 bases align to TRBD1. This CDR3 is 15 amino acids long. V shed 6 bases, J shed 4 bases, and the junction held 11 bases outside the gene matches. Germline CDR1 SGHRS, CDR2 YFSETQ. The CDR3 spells CASTEGAQMADTQYF. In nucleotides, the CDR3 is TGCGCCAGCACAGAGGGGGCCCAAATGGCAGATACGCAGTATTTT. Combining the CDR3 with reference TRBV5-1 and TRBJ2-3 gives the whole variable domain KAGVTQTPRYLIKTRGQQVTLSCSPISGHRSVSWYQQTPGQGLQFLFEYFSETQRNKGNFPGRFSGRQFSNSRSEMNVSTLELGDSALYLCASTEGAQMADTQYFGPGTRLTVL.

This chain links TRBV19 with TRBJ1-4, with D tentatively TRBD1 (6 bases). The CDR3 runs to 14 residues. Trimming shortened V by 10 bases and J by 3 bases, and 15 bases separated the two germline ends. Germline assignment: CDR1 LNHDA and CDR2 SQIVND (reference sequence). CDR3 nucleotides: TGTGCCACCCGTCGCCAGGGGTCTAATGAAAAACTGTTTTTT. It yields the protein CATRRQGSNEKLFF.

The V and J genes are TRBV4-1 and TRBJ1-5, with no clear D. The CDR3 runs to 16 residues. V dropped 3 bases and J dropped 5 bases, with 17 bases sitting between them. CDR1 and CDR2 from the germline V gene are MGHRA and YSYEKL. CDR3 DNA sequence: TGCGCCAGCAGCCAGTGGGCGGGGAGCGAGGATCAGCCCCAGCATTTT. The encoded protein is CASSQWAGSEDQPQHF.

CDR3 sequence reads: CATSRDRANTEAFF. Written as DNA, the CDR3 is TGTGCCACCAGCAGGGACAGGGCGAACACTGAAGCTTTCTTT. The rearrangement links TRBV15 to TRBJ1-1; 8 positions agree with TRBD1. The V gene's germline CDR1 is LNHNV and CDR2 YYDKDF (reference sequence). The ends lost 3 bases at V and 1 base at J; junction bases unmatched: 1. The CDR3 is 14 amino acids.